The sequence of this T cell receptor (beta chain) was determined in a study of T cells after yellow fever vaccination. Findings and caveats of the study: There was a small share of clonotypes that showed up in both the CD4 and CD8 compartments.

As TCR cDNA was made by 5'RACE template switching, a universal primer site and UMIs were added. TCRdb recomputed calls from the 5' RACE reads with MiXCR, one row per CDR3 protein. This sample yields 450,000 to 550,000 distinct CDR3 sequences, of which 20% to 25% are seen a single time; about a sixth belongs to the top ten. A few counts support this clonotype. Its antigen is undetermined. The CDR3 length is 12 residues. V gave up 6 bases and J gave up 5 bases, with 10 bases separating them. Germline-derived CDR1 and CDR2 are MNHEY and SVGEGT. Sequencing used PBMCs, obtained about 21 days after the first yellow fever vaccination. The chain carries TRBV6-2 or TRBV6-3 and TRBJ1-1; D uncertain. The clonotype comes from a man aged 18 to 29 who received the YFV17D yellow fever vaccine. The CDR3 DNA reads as TGTGCCAGCAGCCCGCCAACAACTGAAGCTTTCTTT. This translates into CASSPPTTEAFF.